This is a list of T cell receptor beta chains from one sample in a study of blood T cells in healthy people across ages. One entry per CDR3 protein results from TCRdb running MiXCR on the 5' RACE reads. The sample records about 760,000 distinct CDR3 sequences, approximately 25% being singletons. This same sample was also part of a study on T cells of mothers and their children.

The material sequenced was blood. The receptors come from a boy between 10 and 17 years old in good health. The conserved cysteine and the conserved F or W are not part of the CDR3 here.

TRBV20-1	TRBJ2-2	SASRQNTGELF
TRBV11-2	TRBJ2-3	ASSSRSDTQY
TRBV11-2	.	ASSLDGSEQY
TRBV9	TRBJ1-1	ASSTPGADEAF
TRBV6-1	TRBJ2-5	ASSEGPNTGTQY
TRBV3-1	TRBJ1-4	ASSQDGNEKLL
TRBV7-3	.	ASSLSPSDEQF
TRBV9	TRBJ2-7	ASSVVSGVEQY
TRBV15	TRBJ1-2	ATSRGRSGTASYGYT
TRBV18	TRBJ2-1	ASSPDMYNEQF
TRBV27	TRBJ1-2	ASSSGGRGYT
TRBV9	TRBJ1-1	ASSAEVGHTEAF
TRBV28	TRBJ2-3	ASSFMKTGTSGHTQY
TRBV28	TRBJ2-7	ASSFRSGTSGLSEQY
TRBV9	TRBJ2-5	ASSLGEGGVETQY
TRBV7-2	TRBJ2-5	ASSSILQLAGGRGETQY
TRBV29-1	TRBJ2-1	SVDRENNEQF
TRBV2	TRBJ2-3	ASSEDLGGGAGDTQY
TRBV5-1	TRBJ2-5	ASSLIRHIQETQY
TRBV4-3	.	ASSQEVWMGRNEQF